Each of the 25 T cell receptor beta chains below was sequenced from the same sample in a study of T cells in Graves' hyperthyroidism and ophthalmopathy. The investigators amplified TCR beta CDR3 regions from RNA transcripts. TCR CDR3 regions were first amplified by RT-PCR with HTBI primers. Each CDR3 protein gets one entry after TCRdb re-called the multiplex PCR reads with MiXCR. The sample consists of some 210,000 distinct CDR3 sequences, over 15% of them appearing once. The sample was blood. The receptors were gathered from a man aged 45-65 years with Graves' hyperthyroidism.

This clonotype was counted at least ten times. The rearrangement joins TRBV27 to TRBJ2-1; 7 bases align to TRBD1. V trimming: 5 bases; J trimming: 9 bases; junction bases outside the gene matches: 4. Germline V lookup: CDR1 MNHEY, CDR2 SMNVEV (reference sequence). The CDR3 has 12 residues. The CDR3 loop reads CASSTQGSEQFF. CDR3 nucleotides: TGTGCCAGCAGTACACAGGGGTCTGAGCAGTTCTTC.

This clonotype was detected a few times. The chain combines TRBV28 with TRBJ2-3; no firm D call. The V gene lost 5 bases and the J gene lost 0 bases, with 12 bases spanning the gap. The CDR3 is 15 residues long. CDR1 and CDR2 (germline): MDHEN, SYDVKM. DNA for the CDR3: TGTGCCAGCAGTAGGACCCTCGCCAGCACAGATACGCAGTATTTT. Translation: CASSRTLASTDTQYF.

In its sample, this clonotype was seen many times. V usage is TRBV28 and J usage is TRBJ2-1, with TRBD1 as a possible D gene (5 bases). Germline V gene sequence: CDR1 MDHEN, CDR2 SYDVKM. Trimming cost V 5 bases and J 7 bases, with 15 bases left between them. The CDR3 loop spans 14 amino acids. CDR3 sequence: CASSQGNLGNEQFF. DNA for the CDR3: TGTGCCAGCAGTCAGGGTAATCTTGGTAATGAGCAGTTCTTC. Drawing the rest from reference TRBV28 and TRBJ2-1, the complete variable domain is DVKVTQSSRYLVKRTGEKVFLECVQDMDHENMFWYRQDPGLGLRLIYFSYDVKMKEKGDIPEGYSVSREKKERFSLILESASTNQTSMYLCASSQGNLGNEQFFGPGTRLTVL.

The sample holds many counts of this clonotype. CDR3 amino acids: CASSWASSYEQYF. The CDR3 DNA reads TGTGCCAGCAGCTGGGCCAGTTCCTACGAGCAGTACTTC. The chain is built from TRBV11-2 and TRBJ2-7, with no clear D. Per the germline V gene, CDR1 is SGHAT and CDR2 is FQNNGV. The CDR3 spans 13 residues. Trimming pared 4 bases from V and 1 base from J, leaving 8 bases between.

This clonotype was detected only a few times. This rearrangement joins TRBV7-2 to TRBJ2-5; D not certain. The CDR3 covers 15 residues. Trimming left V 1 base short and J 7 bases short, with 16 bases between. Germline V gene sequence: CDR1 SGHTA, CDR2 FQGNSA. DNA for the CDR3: TGTGCCAGCAGCTTAGAGGTCCAAGTTGGCGTGACCCAGTACTTC. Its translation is CASSLEVQVGVTQYF.

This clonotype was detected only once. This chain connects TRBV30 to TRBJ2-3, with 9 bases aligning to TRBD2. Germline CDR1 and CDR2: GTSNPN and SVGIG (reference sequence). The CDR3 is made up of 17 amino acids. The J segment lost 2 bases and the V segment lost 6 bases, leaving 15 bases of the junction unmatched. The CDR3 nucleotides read TGTGCCTGTTTCCCATCTCGACTAGCGGAAATCACAGATACGCAGTATTTT. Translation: CACFPSRLAEITDTQYF.

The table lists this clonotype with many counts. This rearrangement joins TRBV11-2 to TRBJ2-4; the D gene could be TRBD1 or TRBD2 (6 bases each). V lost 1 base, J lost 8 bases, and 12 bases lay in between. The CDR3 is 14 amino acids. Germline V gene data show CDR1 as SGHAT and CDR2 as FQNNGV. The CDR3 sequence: CASSLGGGLDIQYF. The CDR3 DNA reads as TGTGCCAGCAGCTTAGGTGGGGGGCTGGACATTCAGTACTTC.

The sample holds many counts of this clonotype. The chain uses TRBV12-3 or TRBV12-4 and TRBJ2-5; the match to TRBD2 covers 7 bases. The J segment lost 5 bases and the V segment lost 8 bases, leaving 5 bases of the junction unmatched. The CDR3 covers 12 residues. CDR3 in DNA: TGTGCCAGCGGACTAGTTGGCGAGACCCAGTACTTC. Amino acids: CASGLVGETQYF.

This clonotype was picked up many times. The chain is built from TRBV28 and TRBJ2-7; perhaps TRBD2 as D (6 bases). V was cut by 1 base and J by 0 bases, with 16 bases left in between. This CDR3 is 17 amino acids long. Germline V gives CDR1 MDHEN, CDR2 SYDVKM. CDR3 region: CASSLSFGASASYEQYF. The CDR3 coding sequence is TGTGCCAGCAGTTTATCTTTCGGGGCTAGCGCCTCCTACGAGCAGTACTTC.

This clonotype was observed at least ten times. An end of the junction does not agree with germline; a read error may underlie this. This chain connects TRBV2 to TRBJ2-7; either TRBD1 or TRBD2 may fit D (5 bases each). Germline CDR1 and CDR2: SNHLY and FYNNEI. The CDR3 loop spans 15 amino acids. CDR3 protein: CASSGSQGTSSEQYF. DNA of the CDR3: TGTGCCAGCAGTGGGTCGCAAGGGACCTCCTCCGAGCAGTACTTC.

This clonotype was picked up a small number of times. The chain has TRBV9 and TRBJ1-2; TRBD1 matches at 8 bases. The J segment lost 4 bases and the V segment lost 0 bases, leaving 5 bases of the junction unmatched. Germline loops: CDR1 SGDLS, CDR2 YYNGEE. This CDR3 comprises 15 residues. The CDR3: CASSVGTGIAYGYTF. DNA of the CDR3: TGTGCCAGCAGCGTAGGGACAGGGATCGCCTATGGCTACACCTTC.

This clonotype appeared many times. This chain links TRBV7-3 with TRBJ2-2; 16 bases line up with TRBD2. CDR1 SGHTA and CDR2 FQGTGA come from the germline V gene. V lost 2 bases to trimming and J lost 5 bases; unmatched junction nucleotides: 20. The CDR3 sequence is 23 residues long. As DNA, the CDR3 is TGTGCCAGCAGCTTAGGGCCGACACTGGGACTAGCGGGAGGGCCTGGTTGTACCGGGGAGCTGTTTTTT. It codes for CASSLGPTLGLAGGPGCTGELFF.

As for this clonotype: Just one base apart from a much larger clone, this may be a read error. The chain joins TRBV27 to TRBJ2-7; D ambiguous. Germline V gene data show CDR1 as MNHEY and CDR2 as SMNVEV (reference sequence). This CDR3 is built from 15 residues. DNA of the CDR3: TGTGCCAGCAGTCCTGACGGTTACTACTCCTACGAGCAGCACTTC. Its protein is CASSPDGYYSYEQHF.

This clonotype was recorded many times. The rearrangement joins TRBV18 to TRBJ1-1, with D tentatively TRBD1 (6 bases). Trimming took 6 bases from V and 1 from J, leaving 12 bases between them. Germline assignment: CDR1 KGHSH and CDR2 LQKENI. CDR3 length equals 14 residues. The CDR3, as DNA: TGTGCCAGCTCTTGGGACATCTCGAACACTGAAGCTTTCTTT. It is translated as CASSWDISNTEAFF. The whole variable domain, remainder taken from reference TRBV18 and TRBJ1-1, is NAGVMQNPRHLVRRRGQEARLRCSPMKGHSHVYWYRQLPEEGLKFMVYLQKENIIDESGMPKERFSAEFPKEGPSILRIQQVVRGDSAAYFCASSWDISNTEAFFGQGTRLTVV.

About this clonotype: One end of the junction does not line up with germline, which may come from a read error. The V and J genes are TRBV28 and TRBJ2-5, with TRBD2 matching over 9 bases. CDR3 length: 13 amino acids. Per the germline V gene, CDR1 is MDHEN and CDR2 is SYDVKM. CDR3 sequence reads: CASRSTSSGTPYF. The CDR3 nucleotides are TGTGCCAGCAGGTCTACATCTAGCGGGACCCCGTACTTC.

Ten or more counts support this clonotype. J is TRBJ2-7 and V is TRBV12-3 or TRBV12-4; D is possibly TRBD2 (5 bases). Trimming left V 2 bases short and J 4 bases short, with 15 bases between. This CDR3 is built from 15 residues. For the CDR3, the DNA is TGTGCCAGCAGTTTATTCGAGTGGGAGTTTTACGAGCAGTACTTC. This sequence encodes CASSLFEWEFYEQYF.

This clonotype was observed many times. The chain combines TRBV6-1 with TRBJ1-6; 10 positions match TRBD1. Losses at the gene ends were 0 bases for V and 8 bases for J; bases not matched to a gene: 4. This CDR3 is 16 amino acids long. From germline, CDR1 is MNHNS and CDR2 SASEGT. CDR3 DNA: TGTGCCAGCAGTGAAGCGCCGGGACAGGGGCATTCACCCCTCCACTTT. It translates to CASSEAPGQGHSPLHF.

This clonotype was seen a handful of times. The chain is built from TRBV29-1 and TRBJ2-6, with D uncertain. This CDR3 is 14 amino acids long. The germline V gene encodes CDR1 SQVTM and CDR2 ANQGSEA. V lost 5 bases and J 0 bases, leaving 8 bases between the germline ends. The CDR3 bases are TGCAGCGTTCGGACGGTCTCTGGGGCCAACGTCCTGACTTTC. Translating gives CSVRTVSGANVLTF.

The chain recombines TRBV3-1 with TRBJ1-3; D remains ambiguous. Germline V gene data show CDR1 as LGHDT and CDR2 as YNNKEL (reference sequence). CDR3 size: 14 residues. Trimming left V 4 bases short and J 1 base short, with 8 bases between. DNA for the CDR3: TGTGCCAGCAGCCGTCGGGAGTCTGGAAACACCATATATTTT. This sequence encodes CASSRRESGNTIYF.

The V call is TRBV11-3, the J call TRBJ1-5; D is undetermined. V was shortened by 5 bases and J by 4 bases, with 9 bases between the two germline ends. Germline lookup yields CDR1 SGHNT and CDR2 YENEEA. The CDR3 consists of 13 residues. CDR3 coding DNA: TGTGCCAGCAGCGCTGGGTCGAATCAGCCCCAGCATTTT. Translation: CASSAGSNQPQHF.

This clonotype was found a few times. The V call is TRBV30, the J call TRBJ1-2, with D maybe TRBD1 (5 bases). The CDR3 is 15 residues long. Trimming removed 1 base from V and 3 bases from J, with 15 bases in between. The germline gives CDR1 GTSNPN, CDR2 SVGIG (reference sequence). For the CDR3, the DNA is TGTGCCTGGAGTGATCCCCCGCGGGGGGACTATGGCTACACCTTC. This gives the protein CAWSDPPRGDYGYTF.

For the CDR3, the DNA is TGTGCCAGCAGCTTCGGGGACCTTTCTACCTATGGCTACACCTTC. Protein sequence: CASSFGDLSTYGYTF. This sequence joins TRBV7-9 and TRBJ1-2; D may be TRBD1 (5 bases). V gave up 3 bases and J gave up 4 bases, with 15 bases separating them. CDR1 is SEHNR and CDR2 is FQNEAQ in the germline V gene (reference sequence). This CDR3 contains 15 residues. The full variable domain, with the rest looked up from reference TRBV7-9 and TRBJ1-2, is DTGVSQNPRHKITKRGQNVTFRCDPISEHNRLYWYRQTLGQGPEFLTYFQNEAQLEKSRLLSDRFSAERPKGSFSTLEIQRTEQGDSAMYLCASSFGDLSTYGYTFGSGTRLTVV.

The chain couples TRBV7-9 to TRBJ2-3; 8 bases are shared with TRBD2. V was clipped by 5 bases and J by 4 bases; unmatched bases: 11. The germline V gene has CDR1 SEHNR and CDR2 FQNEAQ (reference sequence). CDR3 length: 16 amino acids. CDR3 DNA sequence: TGTGCCAGCAGCCCCGGGGGGGGGACTATCCCAGATACGCAGTATTTT. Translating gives CASSPGGGTIPDTQYF.

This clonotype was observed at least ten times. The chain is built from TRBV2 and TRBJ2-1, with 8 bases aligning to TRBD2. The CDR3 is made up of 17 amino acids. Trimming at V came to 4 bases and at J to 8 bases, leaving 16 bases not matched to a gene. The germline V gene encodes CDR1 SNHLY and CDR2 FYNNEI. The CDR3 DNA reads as TGTGCCAGCAGTGCCTCCGCACCGGGACTAGTACGCCATGAGCAGTTCTTC. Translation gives CASSASAPGLVRHEQFF.

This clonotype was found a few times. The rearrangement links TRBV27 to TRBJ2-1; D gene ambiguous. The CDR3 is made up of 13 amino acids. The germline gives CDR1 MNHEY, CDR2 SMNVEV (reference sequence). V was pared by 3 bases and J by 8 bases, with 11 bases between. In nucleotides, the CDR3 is TGTGCCAGCAGTTTTTCGATTGTCTATGAGCAGTTCTTC. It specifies CASSFSIVYEQFF.